This T cell receptor beta chain is drawn from a study of molecular identifiers for immune sequencing clone quantification. Making the bulk TCR libraries relied on previously described methods and listed TCR primers. MiXCR, run by TCRdb on the PCR reads, gives a single entry per CDR3 protein. The sample has about 640,000 distinct CDR3 sequences, about 20% seen once. The CDR3 contains 15 residues. Trimming pared 2 bases from V and 2 bases from J, leaving 16 bases between. Germline V gene data show CDR1 as DFQATT and CDR2 as SNEGSKA (reference sequence). Using 10%, 30% or 50% RNA, naive CD8 libraries were derived from approximately 20,000 to 980,000 sorted cells. This clonotype was counted many times.

V gene TRBV20-1 combines with J gene TRBJ2-7; the D gene is possibly TRBD1 (6 bases). This clonotype was sampled from a human donor in good health. Some libraries in this study had Jurkat cell RNA spiked in. The sequenced sample was naive CD8+ T cells from blood, with Jurkat cell RNA spiked in. As to subset: FACS-sorted CD8+CD4-CCR7+CD45RA+ naive T cells. CDR3 protein: CSARSGHDTPYEQYF. In DNA, the CDR3 is TGCAGTGCTAGATCGGGACATGATACCCCCTACGAGCAGTACTTC.